The entry below describes one T cell receptor beta chain. Data came from immunoSEQ multiplex PCR; TCRdb stores just in-frame clones and leaves some out. The sample contains around 700,000 clones, over 80% of which appear only once. This entry comes from a study of blood T cell repertoires in COVID-19. Sequencing input: peripheral blood. This TCR derives from a woman between 18 and 30 years old with acute or convalescent COVID-19.

CDR3 sequence reads: CAWTATGGPARGYGYTF. As DNA, the CDR3 is TGTGCCTGGACCGCCACAGGGGGCCCCGCCCGGGGCTATGGCTACACCTTC. The chain joins TRBV30 to TRBJ1-2; 9 bases agree with TRBD1. V gave up 4 bases and J gave up 4 bases; unmatched junction bases: 16. In germline, CDR1 is GTSNPN, CDR2 SVGIG (reference sequence). The CDR3 covers 17 residues.